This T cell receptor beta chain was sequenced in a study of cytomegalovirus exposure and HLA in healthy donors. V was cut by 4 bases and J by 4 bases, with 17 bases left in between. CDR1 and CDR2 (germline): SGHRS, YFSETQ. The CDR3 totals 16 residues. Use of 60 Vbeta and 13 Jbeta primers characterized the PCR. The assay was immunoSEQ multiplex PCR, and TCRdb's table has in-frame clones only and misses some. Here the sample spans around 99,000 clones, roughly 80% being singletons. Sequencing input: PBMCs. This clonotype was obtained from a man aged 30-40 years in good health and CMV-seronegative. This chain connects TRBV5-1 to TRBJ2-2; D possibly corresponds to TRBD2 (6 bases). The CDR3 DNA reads TGCGCCAGCAGCCCCACCTGGGGGGAAGTCACCGGGGAGCTGTTTTTT. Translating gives CASSPTWGEVTGELFF. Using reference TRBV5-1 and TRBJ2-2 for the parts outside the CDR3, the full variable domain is KAGVTQTPRYLIKTRGQQVTLSCSPISGHRSVSWYQQTPGQGLQFLFEYFSETQRNKGNFPGRFSGRQFSNSRSEMNVSTLELGDSALYLCASSPTWGEVTGELFFGEGSRLTVL.